This entry lists 24 T cell receptor beta chains sequenced from one sample in a study of control samples from healthy donors and cancer patients. Profiling relied on immunoSEQ multiplex PCR, and the TCRdb table lists in-frame clones only, not all of them. This repertoire shows more than 45,000 clones, roughly 92% found once; its top ten account for 23%. The sequenced sample consisted of PBMCs. Every receptor here comes from a woman between 50 and 59 years old with head and neck cancer.

The chain couples TRBV7-7 to TRBJ2-1; D is undetermined. Germline lookup yields CDR1 SSHAT and CDR2 FNYEAQ (reference sequence). Trimming removed 2 bases at V and 9 bases at J, with 17 bases between. The CDR3 is 15 amino acids. The CDR3 DNA follows: TGTGCCAGCAGCTTAAGCGCCCTCCCGGGCGGTGAGCAGTTCTTC. This gives the protein CASSLSALPGGEQFF. Looking up the rest from reference TRBV7-7 and TRBJ2-1 gives the full variable domain: GAGVSQSPRYKVTKRGQDVTLRCDPISSHATLYWYQQALGQGPEFLTYFNYEAQPDKSGLPSDRFSAERPEGSISTLTIQRTEQRDSAMYRCASSLSALPGGEQFFGPGTRLTVL.

The chain carries TRBV15 and TRBJ1-1, with D tentatively TRBD1 (6 bases). CDR1 is LNHNV and CDR2 is YYDKDF in the germline V gene (reference sequence). The CDR3 spans 13 residues. V lost 5 bases and J lost 4, with 11 bases in between. Written as DNA, the CDR3 is TGTGCCACCAGCCCCCGGGGGCTCACTGAAGCTTTCTTT. It translates to CATSPRGLTEAFF.

The chain links TRBV4-2 to TRBJ2-1; the match to TRBD2 covers 8 bases. The J segment lost 5 bases and the V segment lost 0 bases, leaving 12 bases of the junction unmatched. CDR1 is LGHNA and CDR2 is YNFKEQ in the germline V gene. The CDR3 extends over 18 amino acids. The CDR3 loop is CASSQDTAKLAAHNEQFF. The CDR3 DNA sequence: TGTGCCAGCAGCCAAGATACGGCCAAACTAGCGGCCCACAATGAGCAGTTCTTC.

The chain joins TRBV5-6 to TRBJ1-5; TRBD1 agrees at 7 bases. This CDR3 is 14 amino acids long. V shed 0 bases, J shed 4 bases, and the junction held 1 base outside the gene matches. Germline V gene data show CDR1 as SGHDT and CDR2 as YYEEEE. The CDR3 DNA sequence: TGTGCCAGCAGCTTGGCACAGGGGAATCAGCCCCAGCATTTT. Translating it yields CASSLAQGNQPQHF.

This clone has only one observation. V is TRBV27 and J is TRBJ2-6; D possibly uses TRBD1 or TRBD2 (5 bases each). Germline CDR1 MNHEY, CDR2 SMNVEV (reference sequence). V was shortened by 3 bases and J by 0 bases, with 18 bases between the two germline ends. The length of the CDR3 is 19 residues. The CDR3 reads CASSLGLGTVSSGANVLTF. The CDR3 coding sequence is TGTGCCAGCAGTTTGGGGTTGGGGACGGTGAGCTCTGGGGCCAACGTCCTGACTTTC.

The V and J genes are TRBV27 and TRBJ2-2, with TRBD2 matching 8 bases. The CDR3 loop spans 16 amino acids. Unmatched junction bases numbered 10, after V lost 5 bases and J lost 5 bases. Germline V gene sequence: CDR1 MNHEY, CDR2 SMNVEV (reference sequence). CDR3 DNA sequence: TGTGCCAGCAGTCCCCAGGGACTAGAAGGAACCGGGGAGCTGTTTTTT. It encodes CASSPQGLEGTGELFF.

Written as DNA, the CDR3 is TGTGCCAGCAGTTTCGGGTCAGGTTATAGGGTGGTCACTGAAGCTTTCTTT. This encodes CASSFGSGYRVVTEAFF. This chain uses TRBV28 with TRBJ1-1; D is uncertain. CDR1 MDHEN and CDR2 SYDVKM come from the germline V gene. Between the trimmed V and J ends, which lost 3 bases and 4 bases, there was a span of 21 bases. CDR3 length equals 17 residues. Full variable domain (missing parts from reference TRBV28 and TRBJ1-1): DVKVTQSSRYLVKRTGEKVFLECVQDMDHENMFWYRQDPGLGLRLIYFSYDVKMKEKGDIPEGYSVSREKKERFSLILESASTNQTSMYLCASSFGSGYRVVTEAFFGQGTRLTVV.

V gene TRBV28 combines with J gene TRBJ1-1; maybe TRBD1 (5 bases). Germline V gene sequence: CDR1 MDHEN, CDR2 SYDVKM. Trimming left V 3 bases short and J 0 bases short, with 14 bases between. This CDR3 has 16 residues. CDR3 coding DNA: TGTGCCAGCAGTTTGTTGGGGGTGGGGATGAACACTGAAGCTTTCTTT. Translating gives CASSLLGVGMNTEAFF.

The chain employs TRBV29-1 and TRBJ1-4, with D possibly matching TRBD1 (5 bases). V was trimmed by 4 bases and J by 7 bases, leaving 13 bases between them. CDR1 is SQVTM and CDR2 is ANQGSEA in the germline V gene. The CDR3 loop spans 13 amino acids. In nucleotides, the CDR3 is TGCAGCGTTGCAGGGCTGGAGACTGAAAAACTGTTTTTT. This gives the protein CSVAGLETEKLFF.

This chain joins TRBV7-3 and TRBJ2-7; a weak D match, TRBD2 (5 bases). The CDR3 contains 14 residues. V lost 5 bases, J lost 0 bases, and 11 bases lay in between. The germline V gene encodes CDR1 SGHTA and CDR2 FQGTGA. CDR3 protein: CASSPREGSYEQYF. The CDR3 bases are TGTGCCAGCAGCCCCCGAGAGGGCTCCTACGAGCAGTACTTC.

V and J are TRBV12-3 or TRBV12-4 and TRBJ1-1; 7 bases are shared with TRBD1. This CDR3 contains 13 residues. V was pared by 4 bases and J by 8 bases, with 7 bases of the junction left unmatched. The CDR3 loop is CASSSQGGAEAFF. CDR3 DNA sequence: TGTGCCAGCAGTTCCCAGGGGGGGGCGGAAGCTTTCTTT.

This sequence joins TRBV7-6 and TRBJ2-2; 10 bases match TRBD2. V was pared by 1 base and J by 0 bases, with 5 bases of the junction left unmatched. There are 18 residues in the CDR3. In germline, CDR1 is SGHVS, CDR2 FNYEAQ. The chain's CDR3 is CASSLGTSGLANTGELFF. In nucleotides, the CDR3 is TGTGCCAGCAGCTTAGGGACTAGCGGCTTAGCGAACACCGGGGAGCTGTTTTTT.

The chain links TRBV2 to TRBJ1-1; 9 bases fit TRBD1. This CDR3 is 14 amino acids long. V was pared by 6 bases and J by 4 bases, with 6 bases of the junction left unmatched. CDR1 and CDR2 (germline): SNHLY, FYNNEI. The CDR3 sequence is CASSADRGITEAFF. In nucleotides, the CDR3 is TGTGCCAGCAGCGCCGACAGGGGGATCACTGAAGCTTTCTTT.

V usage is TRBV6-6 and J usage is TRBJ1-1; D is unclear. CDR1 is MNHNY and CDR2 is SVGAGI in the germline V gene (reference sequence). This CDR3 spans 14 amino acids. V dropped 0 bases and J dropped 1 base, with 6 bases sitting between them. The DNA of the CDR3 is TGTGCCAGCAGTTACTCGAAGGGGAACACTGAAGCTTTCTTT. Protein sequence: CASSYSKGNTEAFF.

The gene calls are TRBV6-5 and TRBJ1-4; a weak D match, TRBD1 (6 bases). The CDR3 sequence is 14 residues long. CDR1 MNHEY and CDR2 SVGAGI come from the germline V gene. The V end lost 6 bases, the J end lost 7 bases, and 15 bases lay between the germline ends. CDR3 in amino acids: CASSGTVGAEKLFF. CDR3 nucleotide sequence: TGTGCCAGCAGCGGGACGGTGGGGGCTGAAAAACTGTTTTTT.

CDR3 protein: CASSSPGGDYRYNEQFF. The CDR3 DNA follows: TGTGCCAGCAGCTCACCGGGGGGGGACTACCGATACAATGAGCAGTTCTTC. The rearrangement uses TRBV7-2 and TRBJ2-1; 8 bases match TRBD2. V trimming: 4 bases; J trimming: 4 bases; junction bases outside the gene matches: 12. Germline CDR1 reads SGHTA; CDR2 reads FQGNSA. The CDR3 extends over 17 amino acids.

The J gene is TRBJ1-3, the V gene TRBV6-5; perhaps TRBD1 as D (5 bases). From germline, CDR1 is MNHEY and CDR2 SVGAGI. The ends were cut back, 4 bases at V and 4 bases at J, with 14 bases in the middle. The CDR3 covers 15 residues. The CDR3 sequence is CASSSSGSIGNTIYF. DNA for the CDR3: TGTGCCAGCAGTTCCTCAGGGTCTATAGGAAACACCATATATTTT.

This clone has a single count. This sequence joins TRBV11-2 and TRBJ1-2; D remains ambiguous. Germline CDR1 and CDR2: SGHAT and FQNNGV. CDR3 size: 15 residues. V gave up 5 bases and J gave up 0 bases, with 13 bases separating them. DNA of the CDR3: TGTGCCAGCAGCGACAACAGATTTTCTAACTATGGCTACACCTTC. Translating it yields CASSDNRFSNYGYTF.

The CDR3 sequence is CASLGQGENGYTF. The DNA of the CDR3 is TGTGCCAGCCTCGGACAGGGGGAGAATGGCTACACCTTC. The J gene is TRBJ1-2, the V gene TRBV19; 10 nucleotides match TRBD1. The V segment lost 9 bases and the J segment 6 bases; nucleotides outside the gene matches: 7. The CDR3 extends over 13 amino acids. The germline V gene has CDR1 LNHDA and CDR2 SQIVND (reference sequence).

This clone was seen once. V and J are TRBV4-1 and TRBJ1-1; tentative D call: TRBD1 (5 bases). CDR3 size: 17 residues. The V gene's germline CDR1 is MGHRA and CDR2 YSYEKL. V dropped 3 bases and J dropped 3 bases, with 20 bases sitting between them. CDR3 loop: CASSHLRDSRRDTEAFF. CDR3 bases: TGCGCCAGCAGCCACCTCCGGGACTCTCGGAGGGACACTGAAGCTTTCTTT.

This clone ranks as medium-sized. The CDR3 region is CASSFPPSGSKEQYF. DNA of the CDR3: TGTGCCAGCAGTTTTCCCCCTAGCGGGAGTAAGGAGCAGTACTTC. The chain joins TRBV28 to TRBJ2-7; 10 nucleotides line up with TRBD2. CDR3 length equals 15 residues. Per germline, CDR1 MDHEN and CDR2 SYDVKM. V was clipped by 3 bases and J by 7 bases; unmatched bases: 9.

V and J are TRBV12-5 and TRBJ1-1, with a possible D match to TRBD1 (6 bases). This CDR3 has 12 residues. V lost 5 bases to trimming and J lost 8 bases, with 12 bases between them. Per germline, CDR1 LGHNT and CDR2 FRNRAP. The CDR3 is CASGPPQGEAFF. CDR3 nucleotides: TGTGCTAGTGGTCCCCCCCAGGGGGAAGCTTTCTTT. The variable domain in full, with the rest retrieved from reference TRBV12-5 and TRBJ1-1, is DARVTQTPRHKVTEMGQEVTMRCQPILGHNTVFWYRQTMMQGLELLAYFRNRAPLDDSGMPKDRFSAEMPDATLATLKIQPSEPRDSAVYFCASGPPQGEAFFGQGTRLTVV.

Points on this clone: One end of the junction does not line up with germline, which may come from a read error. Additional DNA sequences in this sample encode the identical CDR3. The chain uses TRBV27 and TRBJ1-1; 7 bases are shared with TRBD1. In germline, CDR1 is MNHEY, CDR2 SMNVEV (reference sequence). The CDR3 is made up of 15 amino acids. The DNA of the CDR3 is TGTGCAAGCAGTTTATCGGCGACAGGGCACACTGAAGCTTTCTTT. It codes for CASSLSATGHTEAFF.

This clone was found once. The chain carries TRBV18 and TRBJ1-2, with TRBD1 identical over 9 bases. Trimming removed 3 bases from V and 4 bases from J; junction bases left unmatched: 3. From germline, CDR1 is KGHSH and CDR2 LQKENI. This CDR3 spans 14 amino acids. This CDR3 reads CASSPEQGAYGYTF. The CDR3, as DNA: TGTGCCAGCTCACCTGAACAGGGGGCCTATGGCTACACCTTC.